This TCR beta chain comes out of a study of cytomegalovirus exposure and HLA in healthy donors. Findings and limits, study-wide: Immune exposure data for these donors was limited to CMV serostatus. Later work found most CMV-associated TCR beta chains apparently HLA-restricted. It was confirmed in vitro that a few of the CMV-associated chains were specific for CMV antigens. Most TCR sequences proved rare, with some public TCRs found in many donors.

There are 16 residues in the CDR3. From germline, CDR1 is LGHNA and CDR2 YSLEER. V was trimmed by 0 bases and J by 4 bases, leaving 13 bases between them. About this clone itself: Its matching antigen is unknown.

The PCR had 60 Vbeta and 13 Jbeta primers. Clones were sequenced by immunoSEQ multiplex PCR, and TCRdb holds only the in-frame ones, with some missing. The sample holds roughly 73,000 clones. The chain joins TRBV4-3 to TRBJ2-1, with D possibly matching TRBD1 (6 bases). The material sequenced was PBMCs. The TCR was taken from a female donor in good health and CMV-seropositive. The CDR3 loop reads CASSQDWAGVYNEQFF. CDR3 nucleotides: TGCGCCAGCAGCCAAGATTGGGCAGGGGTGTACAATGAGCAGTTCTTC.